This TCR beta chain was captured by sequencing in a study of early T cells in non-severe SARS-CoV-2 infection. The overall study: Sequenced bulk RNA came from whole blood that was unsorted, and chains were unpaired. Whole-study findings and limits: Matching with VDJdb favored anti-spike CD8 responses (missing private and CD4 specificities).

In the library, individual cDNA molecules carried attached unique molecular identifiers. One entry per CDR3 protein results from TCRdb running MiXCR on the 5' RACE reads. The sample shows around 57,000 distinct CDR3 sequences, 8% to 10% of them seen only once. This clonotype was recorded at least ten times. Its antigen is still unknown. Material: whole blood. This TCR derives from an adult who was a healthcare worker with PCR-confirmed SARS-CoV-2 infection or an uninfected control (not recorded which).

For the CDR3, the DNA is TGCAGTGCTAGTGAGGGGGCGCAGGACTATGGCTACACCTTC. As protein: CSASEGAQDYGYTF. V is TRBV20-1 and J is TRBJ1-2; TRBD1 matches 7 bases. Unmatched junction bases numbered 7, after V lost 3 bases and J lost 3 bases. CDR1 is DFQATT and CDR2 is SNEGSKA in the germline V gene (reference sequence). This CDR3 has 14 residues.